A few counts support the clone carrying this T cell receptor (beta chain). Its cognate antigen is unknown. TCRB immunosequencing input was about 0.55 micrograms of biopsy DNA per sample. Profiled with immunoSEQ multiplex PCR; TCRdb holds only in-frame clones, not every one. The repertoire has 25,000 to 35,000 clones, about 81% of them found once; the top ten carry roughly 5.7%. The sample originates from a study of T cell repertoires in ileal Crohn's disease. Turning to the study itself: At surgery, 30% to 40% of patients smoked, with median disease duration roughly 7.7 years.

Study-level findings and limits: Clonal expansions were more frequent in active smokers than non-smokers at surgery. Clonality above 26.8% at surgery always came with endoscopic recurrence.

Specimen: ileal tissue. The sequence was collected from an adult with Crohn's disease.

The CDR3 sequence: CASSQDGSGYEQYF. CDR3 DNA sequence: TGCGCCAGCAGCCAAGATGGTTCGGGTTACGAGCAGTACTTC. This sequence joins TRBV4-1 and TRBJ2-7; no firm D call. V dropped 0 bases and J dropped 4 bases, with 10 bases sitting between them. Germline-derived CDR1 and CDR2 are MGHRA and YSYEKL. This CDR3 region has 14 residues.